The TCR beta chain under discussion was sequenced for a study of cytotoxic CD8 clonotypes in ibrutinib-treated CLL. Study context: Partial responders around 24, complete 2; roughly 12 progressed and about 15 stayed in remission by median approximately 5.5 years. The sample average was about 260,000 productive templates and roughly 94,000 productive rearrangements. Findings and caveats of the study: Having risen at ibrutinib response, clonality had fallen back toward baseline by progression. Rare overall, public clonotypes shrank or held steady under therapy.

V lost 6 bases, J lost 6 bases, and 6 bases stayed unmatched. This CDR3 has 14 amino acids. Looked up from germline, CDR1 is SNHLY and CDR2 is FYNNEI. With regard to this clone: Its target is not known.

Measured with immunoSEQ multiplex PCR; TCRdb has only the in-frame clones, and not every one. The sample includes fewer than 300,000 clones, roughly three quarters of them seen just once. J is TRBJ1-2 and V is TRBV2, with 11 bases fitting TRBD1. The clonotype comes from a human donor with chronic lymphocytic leukemia. Specimen: PBMCs, collected at disease progression, from a patient treated with ibrutinib. In nucleotides, the CDR3 is TGTGCCAGCAGAGCAGGACAGGGGGCGCATGGCTACACCTTC. Amino acid sequence: CASRAGQGAHGYTF.